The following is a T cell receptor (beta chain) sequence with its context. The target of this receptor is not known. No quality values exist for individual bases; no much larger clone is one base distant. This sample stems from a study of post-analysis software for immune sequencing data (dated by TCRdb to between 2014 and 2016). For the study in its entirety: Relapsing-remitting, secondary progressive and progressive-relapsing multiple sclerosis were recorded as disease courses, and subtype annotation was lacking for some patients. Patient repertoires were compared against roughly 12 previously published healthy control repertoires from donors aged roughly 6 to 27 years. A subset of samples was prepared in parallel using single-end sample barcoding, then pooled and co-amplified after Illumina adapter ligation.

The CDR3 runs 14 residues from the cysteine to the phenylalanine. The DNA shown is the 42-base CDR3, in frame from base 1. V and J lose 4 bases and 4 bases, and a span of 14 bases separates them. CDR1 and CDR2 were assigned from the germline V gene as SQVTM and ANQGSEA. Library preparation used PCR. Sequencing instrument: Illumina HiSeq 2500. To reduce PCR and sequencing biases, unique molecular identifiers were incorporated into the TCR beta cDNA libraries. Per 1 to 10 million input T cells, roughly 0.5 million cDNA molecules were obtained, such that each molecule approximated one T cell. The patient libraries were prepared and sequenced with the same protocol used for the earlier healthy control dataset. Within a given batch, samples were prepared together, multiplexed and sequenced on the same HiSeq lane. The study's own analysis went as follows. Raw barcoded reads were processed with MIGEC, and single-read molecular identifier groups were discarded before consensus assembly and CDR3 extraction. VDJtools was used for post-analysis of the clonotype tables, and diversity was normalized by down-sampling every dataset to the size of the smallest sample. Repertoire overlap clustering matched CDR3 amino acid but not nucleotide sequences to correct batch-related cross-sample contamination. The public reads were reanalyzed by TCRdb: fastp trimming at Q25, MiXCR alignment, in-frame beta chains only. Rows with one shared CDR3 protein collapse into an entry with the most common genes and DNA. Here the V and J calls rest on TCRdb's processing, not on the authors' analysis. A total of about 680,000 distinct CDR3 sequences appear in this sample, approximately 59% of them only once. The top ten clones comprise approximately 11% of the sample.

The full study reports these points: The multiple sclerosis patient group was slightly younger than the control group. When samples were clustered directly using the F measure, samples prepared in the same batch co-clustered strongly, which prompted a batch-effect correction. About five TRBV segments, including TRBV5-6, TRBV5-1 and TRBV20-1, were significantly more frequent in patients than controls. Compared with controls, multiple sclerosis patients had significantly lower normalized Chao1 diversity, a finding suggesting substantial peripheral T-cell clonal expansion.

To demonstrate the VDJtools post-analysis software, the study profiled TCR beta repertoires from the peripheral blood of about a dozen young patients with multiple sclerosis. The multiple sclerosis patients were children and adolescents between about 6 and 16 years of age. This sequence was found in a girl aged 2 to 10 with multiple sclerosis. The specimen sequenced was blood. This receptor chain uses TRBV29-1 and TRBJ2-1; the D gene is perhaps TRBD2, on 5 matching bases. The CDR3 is CSVAAEATYNEQFF. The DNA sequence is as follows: TGCAGCGTTGCAGCGGAAGCGACGTACAATGAGCAGTTCTTC.